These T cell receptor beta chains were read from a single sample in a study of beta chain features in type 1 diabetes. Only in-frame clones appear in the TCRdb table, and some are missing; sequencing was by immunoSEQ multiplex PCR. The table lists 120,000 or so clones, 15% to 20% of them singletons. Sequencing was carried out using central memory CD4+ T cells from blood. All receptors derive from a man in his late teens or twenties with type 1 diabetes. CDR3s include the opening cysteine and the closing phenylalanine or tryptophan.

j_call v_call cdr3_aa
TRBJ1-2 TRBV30 CAWSVLGGYTF
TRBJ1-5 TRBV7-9 CASSLGPMGNQPQHF
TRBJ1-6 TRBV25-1 CASSGRHNSPLHF
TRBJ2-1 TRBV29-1 CSVDREEDNEQFF
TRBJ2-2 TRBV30 CAWRFLGTGELFF
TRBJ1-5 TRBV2 CASNPNSNQPQHF
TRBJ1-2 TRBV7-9 CASTVEGSYTF
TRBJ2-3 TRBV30 CAWSVWGRMGTDTQYF
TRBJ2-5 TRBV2 CASRADRFAEETQYF
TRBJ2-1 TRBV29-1 CSVDVQNNEQFF
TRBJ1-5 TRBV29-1 CSVVGGPYQPQHF
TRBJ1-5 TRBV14 CASSQVRHTSNQPQHF
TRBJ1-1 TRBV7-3 CASSLMGVPNTEAFF
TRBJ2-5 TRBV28 CASSLSGGPVSQYF
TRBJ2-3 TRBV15 CATQARMLGTDTQYF
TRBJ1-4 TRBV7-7 CASSLALNEKLFF
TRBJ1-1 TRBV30 CAWRNDRGTVDTEAFF
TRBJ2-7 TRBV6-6 CASSYTPGASSYEQYF
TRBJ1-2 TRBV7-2 CASSLDRVRGYTF
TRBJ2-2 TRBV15 CATSRATSTGELFF
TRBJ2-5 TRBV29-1 CSVEANRETQYF
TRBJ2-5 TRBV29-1 CSAAGSSQGWETQYF
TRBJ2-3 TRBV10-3 CAISGDSSTDTQYF
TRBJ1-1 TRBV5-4 CASSPHFGRGGDGTEAFF
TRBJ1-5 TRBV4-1 CASSQDRGTVWDQPQHF
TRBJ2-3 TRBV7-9 CASSLGGYTDTQYF
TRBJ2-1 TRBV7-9 CASSPGGVEQFF
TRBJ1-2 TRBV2 CASSPGQGLGYTF
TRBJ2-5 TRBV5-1 CASRQDQETQYF
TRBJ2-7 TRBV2 CASSGVLYSYEQYF
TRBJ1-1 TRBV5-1 CASSLEGMNTEAFF
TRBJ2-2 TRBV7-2 CASSFTSGVTGELFF
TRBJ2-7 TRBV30 CAWSQRDRGNEQYF
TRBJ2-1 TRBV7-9 CASSSDRDRDVIYNEQFF
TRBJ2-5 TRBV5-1 CASSLTQYQETQYF
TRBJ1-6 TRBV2 CASKGTDSPLHF
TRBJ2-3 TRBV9 CASSRGLGTQYF
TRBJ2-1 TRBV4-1 CASRRLGVAYNEQFF
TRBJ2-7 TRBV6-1 CASSEPVTRTQYF
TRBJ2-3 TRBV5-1 CASSPGLAVTTDTQYF
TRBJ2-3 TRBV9 CASTKARSTDTQYF
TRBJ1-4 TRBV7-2 CASSRDRGSGEKLFF
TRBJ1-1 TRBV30 CAWSPRGALREAFF
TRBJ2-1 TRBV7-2 CASSEGLWSHEQFF
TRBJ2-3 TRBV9 CASSPGGSFTDTQYF
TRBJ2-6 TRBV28 CASRETGRANVLTF
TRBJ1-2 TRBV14 CASSLTGDTTLNYGYTF
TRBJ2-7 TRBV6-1 CASSGTGTGWQYF
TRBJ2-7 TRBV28 CASSLGLHSYEQYF
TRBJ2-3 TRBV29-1 CSVGPGSTDTQYF
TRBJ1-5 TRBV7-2 CASSLVGRDNQPQHF
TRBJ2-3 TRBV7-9 CASSLVVGTDTQYF
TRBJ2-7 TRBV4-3 CASSQPGLARNEQYF